The rows below give T cell receptor beta chains drawn from one sample of a study of blood T cells in healthy people across ages. TCRdb analysed the 5' RACE reads with MiXCR anew, one entry per CDR3 protein. The sample gives hundreds of thousands of distinct CDR3 sequences, around 62% of which show up once; roughly a quarter is in the top ten. What was sequenced was blood. These receptors were taken from a man aged 25 to 45 in good health. Each CDR3 is given with its conserved first and last residue. D genes are given only for firm matches. Part of the rows lack a size; the others show once, few, many or a class for expanded clones.

j_call | clone_size | d_call | v_call | cdr3_nt | cdr3_aa
TRBJ2-1 | NA | TRBD2 | TRBV4-3 | TGCGCCAGCAGCCAAGATCCCGCTAGCGGAAACTCCTACAATGAGCAGTTCTTC | CASSQDPASGNSYNEQFF
TRBJ2-6 | few | NA | TRBV11-2 | TGTGCCAGCAGCTTAGGCTTGGTCCCTGGGGCCAACGTCCTGACTTTC | CASSLGLVPGANVLTF
TRBJ2-7 | NA | NA | TRBV6-5 | TGTGCCAGCAGTTACTCACGTTGGGGGTACGAGCAGTACTTC | CASSYSRWGYEQYF
TRBJ2-2 | NA | TRBD1 | TRBV29-1 | TGCAGCGTGAGGACAGGGCCCAACACCGGGGAGCTGTTTTTT | CSVRTGPNTGELFF
TRBJ2-2 | NA | NA | TRBV3-1 | TGTGCCAGCAGCCAAGATATTGGGGTAACCGGGGAGCTGTTTTTT | CASSQDIGVTGELFF
TRBJ1-1 | NA | TRBD1 | TRBV7-2 | TGTGCCAGCAGCGTGGGGGACAGGGAAACTTTCTTT | CASSVGDRETFF
TRBJ1-1 | NA | NA | TRBV2 | TGTGCCAGCAGTGAGGCAGGGTCCTACACTGAAGCTTTCTTT | CASSEAGSYTEAFF
TRBJ2-5 | once | TRBD1 | TRBV10-3 | TGTGCCATCAGTGGGCCAGGGGGCCACCAAGAGACCCAGTACTTC | CAISGPGGHQETQYF
TRBJ1-4 | once | NA | TRBV6-5 | TGTGCCAGCTTAGGCGGGGAAAAACTGTTTTTT | CASLGGEKLFF
TRBJ2-3 | NA | TRBD1 | TRBV12-3/TRBV12-4 | TGTGCCAGCAGTACGCAACAGGGGGTTACGCAGTATTTT | CASSTQQGVTQYF
TRBJ2-7 | NA | TRBD2 | TRBV4-2 | TGTGCCAGCAACGGGGGGGGGACCTACGAGCAGTACTTC | CASNGGGTYEQYF
TRBJ2-5 | NA | NA | TRBV10-3 | TGTGCCATCAGTCCCCGGGACTCAGGTGGAGAGACCCAGTACTTC | CAISPRDSGGETQYF
TRBJ2-1 | few | TRBD2 | TRBV10-3 | TGTGCCATCGGGGAACGGACTAGCGGGGGGACCAATGAGCAGTTCTTC | CAIGERTSGGTNEQFF
TRBJ2-3 | NA | TRBD1 | TRBV9 | TGTGCCAGCAGCGCTCGGACAGGAGACACAGATACGCAGTATTTT | CASSARTGDTDTQYF
TRBJ1-1 | NA | NA | TRBV12-3/TRBV12-4 | TGTGCCAGCAGTCCAACATCCGTGAACACTGAAGCTTTCTTT | CASSPTSVNTEAFF
TRBJ2-1 | NA | TRBD2 | TRBV9 | TGTGCCAGCAGCGTAGGGGCGGGACTAGGTAATGAGCAGTTCTTC | CASSVGAGLGNEQFF
TRBJ1-2 | NA | NA | TRBV21-1 | TGTGCCAGCAGCAAAAGCTCAGGGGATAATAACTATGGCTACACCTTC | CASSKSSGDNNYGYTF
TRBJ1-5 | once | NA | TRBV5-1 | TGCGCCAGCAGCTTGGCCGACGGTAGCAATCAGCCCCAGCATTTT | CASSLADGSNQPQHF
TRBJ2-1 | NA | NA | TRBV6-6 | TGTGCCGGCAGTTACTCGAGTAGGGCCAATGAGCAGTTCTTC | CAGSYSSRANEQFF
TRBJ2-6 | NA | NA | TRBV20-1 | TGCAGTGCCCCCTGGCCCGGGGCCAACGTCCTGACTTTC | CSAPWPGANVLTF
TRBJ1-1 | NA | NA | TRBV6-1 | TGTGCCAGCAGTCAACCGGGACAAAACACTGAAGCTTTCTTT | CASSQPGQNTEAFF
TRBJ1-1 | NA | NA | TRBV5-1 | TGCGCCAGCAGCTTGGGCAGGCTGCCTGAAGCTTTCTTT | CASSLGRLPEAFF
TRBJ2-5 | NA | NA | TRBV7-2 | TGTGCCAGCAGCTTAGTTAGGACATACGAGACCCAGTACTTC | CASSLVRTYETQYF
TRBJ2-7 | NA | TRBD1 | TRBV5-1 | TGCGCCAGCAGCAACCAGACAGGGGGGAACGAGCAGTACTTC | CASSNQTGGNEQYF
TRBJ2-3 | NA | TRBD2 | TRBV7-3 | TGTGCCAGCAGCTTATATGCCCAAATAGCGGGGCAAGATACGCAGTATTTT | CASSLYAQIAGQDTQYF
TRBJ1-5 | NA | NA | TRBV7-8 | TGTGCCAGCAGCTTAGGAAATAGGGCGGTCAATCAGCCCCAGCATTTT | CASSLGNRAVNQPQHF
TRBJ2-3 | NA | NA | TRBV20-1 | TGCAGTCCAGGGGGGGGTAATACAGATACGCAGTATTTT | CSPGGGNTDTQYF
TRBJ1-2 | NA | TRBD1 | TRBV9 | TGTGCCAGCAGCGGCGGAGGGACAGATACCTATGGCTACACCTTC | CASSGGGTDTYGYTF
TRBJ1-2 | NA | NA | TRBV14 | TGTGCCAGCAGCCGAGATAGTGGCAGGGGCTGTGGCTACACCTTC | CASSRDSGRGCGYTF
TRBJ2-5 | NA | NA | TRBV29-1 | TGCAGCGTTGATACAGGGCCCCCGGGAGAGACCCAGTACTTC | CSVDTGPPGETQYF
TRBJ1-6 | NA | NA | TRBV7-2 | TGTGCCAGCAGCTCAACCCCCGAGGGCTTTAATTCACCCCTCCACTTT | CASSSTPEGFNSPLHF
TRBJ2-1 | NA | TRBD2 | TRBV4-3 | TGCGCCAGCAGCCACACTAGCGGGGACAATGAGCAGTTCTTC | CASSHTSGDNEQFF
TRBJ2-2 | NA | NA | TRBV6-2/TRBV6-3 | TGTGCCAGCAGTCGCGCGGAGACCGGGGAGCTGTTTTTT | CASSRAETGELFF
TRBJ1-2 | NA | NA | TRBV13 | TGTGCCAGCAGCTTAGGGGAGGAGGGGAAGGATGGCTACACCTTC | CASSLGEEGKDGYTF